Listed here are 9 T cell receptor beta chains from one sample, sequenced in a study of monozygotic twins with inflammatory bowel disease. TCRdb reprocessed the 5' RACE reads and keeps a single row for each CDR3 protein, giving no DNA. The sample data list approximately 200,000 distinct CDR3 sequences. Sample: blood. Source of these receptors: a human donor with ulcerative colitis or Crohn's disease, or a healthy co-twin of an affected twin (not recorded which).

The chain's CDR3 is CASSQPIGSSTGELFF. The genes are TRBV3-1 and TRBJ2-2. The CDR3 consists of 16 residues. The germline gives CDR1 LGHDT, CDR2 YNNKEL (reference sequence).

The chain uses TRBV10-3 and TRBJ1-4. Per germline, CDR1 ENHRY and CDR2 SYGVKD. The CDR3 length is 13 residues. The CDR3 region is CAILDSASLELFF.

The chain's CDR3 is CASSRDGNQPQHF. The V and J genes are TRBV5-1 and TRBJ1-5. Germline loops: CDR1 SGHRS, CDR2 YFSETQ. This CDR3 has 13 residues.

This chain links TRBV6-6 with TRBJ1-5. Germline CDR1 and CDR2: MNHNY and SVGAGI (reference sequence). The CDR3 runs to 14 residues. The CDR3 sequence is CASSKPRSNQPQHF.

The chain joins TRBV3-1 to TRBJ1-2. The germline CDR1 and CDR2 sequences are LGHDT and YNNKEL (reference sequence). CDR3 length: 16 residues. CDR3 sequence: CASSQRTPKYTYGYTF.

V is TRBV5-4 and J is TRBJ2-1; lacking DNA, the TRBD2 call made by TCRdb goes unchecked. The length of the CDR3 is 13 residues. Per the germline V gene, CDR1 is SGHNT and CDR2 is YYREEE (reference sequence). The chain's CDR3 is CASSRGGANEQFF.

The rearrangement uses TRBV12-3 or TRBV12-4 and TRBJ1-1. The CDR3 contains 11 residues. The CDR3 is CASSFGTEAFF.

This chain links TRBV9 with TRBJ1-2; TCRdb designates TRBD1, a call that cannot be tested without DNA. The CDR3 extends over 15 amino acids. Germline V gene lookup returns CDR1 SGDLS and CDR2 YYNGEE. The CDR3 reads CASSGTRDRGYGYTF.

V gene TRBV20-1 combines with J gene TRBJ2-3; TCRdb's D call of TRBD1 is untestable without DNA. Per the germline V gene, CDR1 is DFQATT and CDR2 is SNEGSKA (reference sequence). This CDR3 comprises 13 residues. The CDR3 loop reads CSAGTGAIDTQYF.